The clone carrying this T cell receptor beta chain was seen at least ten times. Germline CDR1 reads ENHRY; CDR2 reads SYGVKD. V lost 2 bases to trimming and J lost 6 bases, with 10 bases between them. The CDR3 is 13 residues long. Beta-chain TCR CDR3 regions were amplified from RNA transcripts. Second-round multiplex PCR came after a first-round RT-PCR that employed HTBI primers. TCRdb re-derived calls from the multiplex PCR reads in MiXCR, one entry per CDR3 protein. Among over a million distinct CDR3 sequences listed, 35% to 45% were seen once. The data were obtained in a study of Graves' ophthalmopathy and Graves' hyperthyroidism.

The sequencing input was peripheral blood or thyroid tissue (not recorded which). The rearrangement uses TRBV10-3 and TRBJ1-2, with D possibly TRBD1 on 6 matching bases. This TCR was sampled from an adult man with Graves' hyperthyroidism. The chain's CDR3 is CAISETGNDGYTF. DNA for the CDR3: TGTGCCATCAGTGAGACAGGGAACGATGGCTACACCTTC.